Below, 9 T cell receptor beta chains from the same sample are listed, as sequenced in a study of blood T cell repertoires in COVID-19. Produced via immunoSEQ multiplex PCR; TCRdb's table is partial and in-frame only. This repertoire shows about 190,000 clones, 82% found once; its top ten account for 7.8%. The specimen sequenced was peripheral blood. The receptors come from a woman aged 60-70 years with COVID-19, enrolled during active disease.

The rearrangement joins TRBV7-2 to TRBJ2-5; 7 bases align to TRBD2. This CDR3 is built from 14 residues. CDR1 is SGHTA, CDR2 FQGNSA, per germline. V shed 3 bases and J 7 bases; nucleotides not matched to a gene: 8. The CDR3 DNA follows: TGTGCCAGCAGCTTTGGACTAGGGCAGGGGACCCAGTACTTC. This gives the protein CASSFGLGQGTQYF.

The CDR3 bases are TGTGCCAGCAGCGTGGGACTTTATGGCTACACCTTC. Translating it yields CASSVGLYGYTF. The chain couples TRBV28 to TRBJ1-2; possibly TRBD1 for D (5 bases). V was pared by 6 bases and J by 5 bases, with 10 bases between. The CDR3 sequence is 12 residues long. Germline V gene data show CDR1 as MDHEN and CDR2 as SYDVKM.

This clone was observed a handful of times. The chain is built from TRBV15 and TRBJ1-2, with D uncertain. V was clipped by 7 bases and J by 3 bases, with 18 bases between them. Per the germline V gene, CDR1 is LNHNV and CDR2 is YYDKDF (reference sequence). The CDR3 consists of 15 residues. The CDR3 bases are TGTGCCACCACCAGGCGGGGTAGAGAAGACTATGGCTACACCTTC. It specifies CATTRRGREDYGYTF.

The chain couples TRBV24-1 to TRBJ2-1; 13 bases line up with TRBD2. The trim removed 4 bases at V and 3 bases at J, leaving 5 bases unmatched. The CDR3 loop spans 17 amino acids. Germline V gene lookup returns CDR1 KGHDR and CDR2 SFDVKD. CDR3 coding DNA: TGTGCCACCAGTGACACAGGACTAGCGGGAGACTACAATGAGCAGTTCTTC. Translation gives CATSDTGLAGDYNEQFF.

The chain is built from TRBV28 and TRBJ2-6; TRBD2 is a possible D gene (6 bases). CDR1 is MDHEN and CDR2 is SYDVKM in the germline V gene. The CDR3 is 16 residues long. Trimming stripped 6 bases from V and 0 bases from J, with 12 bases between. CDR3 sequence reads: CASSSGTFSGANVLTF. The CDR3 DNA reads as TGTGCCAGCAGCTCTGGGACTTTCTCTGGGGCCAACGTCCTGACTTTC.

The chain combines TRBV23-1 with TRBJ1-1; D is uncertain. TRBV23-1 is an ORF, with its function uncertain. The V and J ends lost 0 bases and 1 base respectively, with 12 bases between them. The CDR3 sequence is 16 residues long. The CDR3 here is CASSQSFYPGNTEAFF. CDR3 DNA sequence: TGCGCCAGCAGTCAATCTTTTTATCCAGGGAACACTGAAGCTTTCTTT.

The chain combines TRBV6-4 with TRBJ1-1; D not certain. The CDR3 loop spans 13 amino acids. Trimming shortened V by 5 bases and J by 0 bases, and 7 bases separated the two germline ends. Germline lookup yields CDR1 MRHNA and CDR2 SNTAGT. The CDR3 sequence: CASSRVVNTEAFF. In nucleotides, the CDR3 is TGTGCCAGCAGTCGGGTGGTGAACACTGAAGCTTTCTTT.

This clone was seen many times. Other DNA variants within this sample encode the same CDR3. The J gene is TRBJ1-4, the V gene TRBV4-2; possibly TRBD1 for D (6 bases). The germline CDR1 and CDR2 sequences are LGHNA and YNFKEQ. The CDR3 totals 22 residues. Trimming took 1 base from V and 8 from J, leaving 35 bases between them. In DNA form, the CDR3 reads TGTGCCAGCAGCCAAGTCCCATCGGGGGGAGACACGTTGGGGGCCTTTCGGGAAAAACTGTTTTTT. This translates into CASSQVPSGGDTLGAFREKLFF.

V gene TRBV6-2 or TRBV6-3 combines with J gene TRBJ2-3, with TRBD2 matching over 10 bases. Germline CDR1 and CDR2: MNHEY and SVGEGT. J was trimmed by 1 base and V by 5 bases; bases with no gene match: 3. The CDR3 contains 15 residues. CDR3 sequence reads: CASSAGTSGTDTQYF. In nucleotides, the CDR3 is TGTGCCAGCAGTGCAGGGACTAGCGGCACAGATACGCAGTATTTT.